These 10 T cell receptor beta chains originate from one sample sequenced in a study of cytomegalovirus exposure and HLA in healthy donors. PCR amplification relied on 60 Vbeta primers (plus 13 Jbeta primers). Generated by immunoSEQ multiplex PCR, the TCRdb table keeps only in-frame clones and is missing some. The sample has 100,000 to 150,000 clones, about 72% seen once. Source material: PBMCs. These receptors were obtained from a man aged 25-45 years in good health and CMV-seropositive.

The V gene is TRBV6-4, the J gene TRBJ1-2, with a tentative D call TRBD1 (5 bases). Trimming took off 2 bases at V and 0 bases at J, with 16 bases between the two ends. The germline V gene encodes CDR1 MRHNA and CDR2 SNTAGT. This CDR3 contains 17 residues. The CDR3 bases are TGTGCCAGCAGTGACCCCCGACAGTTGCAAACTAACTATGGCTACACCTTC. It codes for CASSDPRQLQTNYGYTF.

This clone was found a few times. This chain uses TRBV27 with TRBJ2-5; 11 bases map to TRBD2. The CDR3 covers 15 residues. Trimming at V came to 6 bases and at J to 3 bases, leaving 6 bases not matched to a gene. Germline-derived CDR1 and CDR2 are MNHEY and SMNVEV (reference sequence). CDR3 sequence reads: CASSRGTSGKETQYF. For the CDR3, the DNA is TGTGCCAGCAGCCGAGGGACTAGCGGAAAAGAGACCCAGTACTTC.

This clone has more than one count but fewer than ten. CDR3 coding DNA: TGTGCCAGCAGCCGACCCCAACTCCCGACAGAAACCTACGAGCAGTACTTC. Translating it yields CASSRPQLPTETYEQYF. The chain couples TRBV7-6 to TRBJ2-7; D possibly corresponds to TRBD1 (5 bases). The CDR3 runs to 17 residues. Trimming left V 5 bases short and J 2 bases short, with 22 bases between. Germline assignment: CDR1 SGHVS and CDR2 FNYEAQ.

This chain links TRBV9 with TRBJ2-1; D ambiguous. V lost 0 bases and J 0 bases, leaving 16 bases between the germline ends. Germline assignment: CDR1 SGDLS and CDR2 YYNGEE. The CDR3 is 18 amino acids. This CDR3 reads CASSVGVKWASSYNEQFF. CDR3 bases: TGTGCCAGCAGCGTAGGGGTGAAGTGGGCGAGCTCCTACAATGAGCAGTTCTTC.

The sample holds a few counts of this clone. This chain connects TRBV4-3 to TRBJ2-2; 10 bases match TRBD2. Germline V gives CDR1 LGHNA, CDR2 YSLEER. This CDR3 has 17 amino acids. Losses at the gene ends were 0 bases for V and 6 bases for J; bases not matched to a gene: 7. The CDR3 region is CASSQDWTSGWAGELFF. DNA of the CDR3: TGCGCCAGCAGCCAAGATTGGACTAGCGGATGGGCCGGGGAGCTGTTTTTT.

This chain connects TRBV18 to TRBJ1-3; no clear D gene. The length of the CDR3 is 14 residues. V gave up 6 bases and J gave up 2 bases, with 11 bases separating them. Germline V gene lookup returns CDR1 KGHSH and CDR2 LQKENI. CDR3 in DNA: TGTGCCAGCTCCGGCGGGATTACTGGAAACACCATATATTTT. It specifies CASSGGITGNTIYF.

The gene calls are TRBV30 and TRBJ1-5; TRBD1 is a possible D gene (6 bases). V lost 7 bases and J 4 bases, leaving 14 bases between the germline ends. The germline V gene has CDR1 GTSNPN and CDR2 SVGIG (reference sequence). There are 13 residues in the CDR3. As DNA, the CDR3 is TGTGCCTTACAGGGATCGGGAAATCAGCCCCAGCATTTT. Its protein product is CALQGSGNQPQHF.

This clone showed up just once. The CDR3 nucleotides are TGTGCCAGCAGCCTTGGACTAGCGGGAGCCCTAGATACGCAGTATTTT. Residues: CASSLGLAGALDTQYF. V gene TRBV14 combines with J gene TRBJ2-3, with 13 positions matching TRBD2. V shed 4 bases and J 5 bases; nucleotides not matched to a gene: 6. Germline assignment: CDR1 SGHDN and CDR2 FVKESK. This CDR3 region has 16 residues.

V usage is TRBV7-3 and J usage is TRBJ2-7; D might be TRBD2 (5 bases). V shed 3 bases and J shed 2 bases, with 14 bases lying between them. CDR1 SGHTA and CDR2 FQGTGA come from the germline V gene. This CDR3 is built from 15 residues. The CDR3 coding sequence is TGTGCCAGCAGCTTGAGTAACAGCGGTCCCTACGAGCAGTACTTC. It encodes CASSLSNSGPYEQYF.

The chain carries TRBV7-3 and TRBJ2-7; TRBD2 matches at 11 bases. Trimming at V came to 0 bases and at J to 5 bases, leaving 9 bases not matched to a gene. The CDR3 has 17 residues. CDR1 and CDR2 from the germline V gene are SGHTA and FQGTGA. CDR3 protein: CASSLTSGRAEMDEQYF. In DNA form, the CDR3 reads TGTGCCAGCAGCTTAACTAGCGGGAGGGCCGAAATGGACGAGCAGTACTTC. Using reference TRBV7-3 and TRBJ2-7 for the parts outside the CDR3, the full variable domain is GAGVSQTPSNKVTEKGKYVELRCDPISGHTALYWYRQSLGQGPEFLIYFQGTGAADDSGLPNDRFFAVRPEGSVSTLKIQRTERGDSAVYLCASSLTSGRAEMDEQYFGPGTRLTVT.